Given below is one T cell receptor (beta chain) in context. The antigen is unknown. A read error may produce the germline difference seen at one junction end. Libraries were prepared by immunoSEQ multiplex PCR; TCRdb keeps only in-frame clonotypes and omits some of them. The repertoire has about 9,600 clones, around four fifths of them found once; the top ten carry around 25%. The sample originates from a study of CD4+ T cells in melanoma. Study outcomes and limitations: In melanoma, neoantigen-specific CD4+ T cells reportedly differed in differentiation state.

CDR1 and CDR2 (germline): SGHVS, FQNEAQ. The CDR3 extends over 14 amino acids. The origin of this receptor is a human donor with melanoma. The V gene is TRBV7-8, the J gene TRBJ2-7, with 8 positions matching TRBD1. Sequencing input: cells from a culture (not recorded whether cultured in vitro). CDR3 amino acids: CASSLARGPYEQYF. The CDR3 bases are TGTGCCAGCAGCCTAGCCAGGGGGCCTTACGAGCAGTACTTC.